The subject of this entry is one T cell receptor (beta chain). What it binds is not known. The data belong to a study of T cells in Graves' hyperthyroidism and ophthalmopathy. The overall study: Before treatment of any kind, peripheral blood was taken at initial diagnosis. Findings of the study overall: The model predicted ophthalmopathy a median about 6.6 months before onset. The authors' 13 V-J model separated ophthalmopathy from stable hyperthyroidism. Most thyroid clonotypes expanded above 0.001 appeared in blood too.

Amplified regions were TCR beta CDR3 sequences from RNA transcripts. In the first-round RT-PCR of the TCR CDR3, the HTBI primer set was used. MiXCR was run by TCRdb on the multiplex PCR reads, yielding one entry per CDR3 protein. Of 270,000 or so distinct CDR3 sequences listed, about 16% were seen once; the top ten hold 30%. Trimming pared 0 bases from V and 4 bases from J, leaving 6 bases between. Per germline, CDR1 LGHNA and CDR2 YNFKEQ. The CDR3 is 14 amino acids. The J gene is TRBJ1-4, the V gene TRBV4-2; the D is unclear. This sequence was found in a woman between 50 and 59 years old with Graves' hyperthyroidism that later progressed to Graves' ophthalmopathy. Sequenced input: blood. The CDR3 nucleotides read TGTGCCAGCAGCCAAGAGCGGATTAATGAAAAACTGTTTTTT. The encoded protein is CASSQERINEKLFF.